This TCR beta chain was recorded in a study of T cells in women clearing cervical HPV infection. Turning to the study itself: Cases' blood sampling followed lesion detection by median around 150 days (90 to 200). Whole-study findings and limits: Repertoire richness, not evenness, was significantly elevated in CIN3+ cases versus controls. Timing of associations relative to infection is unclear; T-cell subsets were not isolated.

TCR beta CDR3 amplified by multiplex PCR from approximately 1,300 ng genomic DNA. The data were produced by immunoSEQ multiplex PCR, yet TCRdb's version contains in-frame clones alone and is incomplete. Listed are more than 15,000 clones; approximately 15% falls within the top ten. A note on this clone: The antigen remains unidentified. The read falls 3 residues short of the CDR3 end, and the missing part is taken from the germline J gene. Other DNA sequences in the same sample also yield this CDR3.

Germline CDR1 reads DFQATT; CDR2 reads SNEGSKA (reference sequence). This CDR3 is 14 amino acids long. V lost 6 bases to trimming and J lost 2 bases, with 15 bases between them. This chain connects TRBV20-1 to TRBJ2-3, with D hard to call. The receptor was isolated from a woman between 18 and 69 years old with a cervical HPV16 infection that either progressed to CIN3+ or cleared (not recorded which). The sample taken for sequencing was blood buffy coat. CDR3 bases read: TGCAGTGCGCCACCGGGTTCTTCCACAGATACG. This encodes CSAPPGSSTDT. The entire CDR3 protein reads CSAPPGSSTDTQYF.